The 17 T cell receptor beta chains presented below share a single source sample, sequenced in a study of cytomegalovirus exposure and HLA in healthy donors. Use of 60 Vbeta and 13 Jbeta primers characterized the PCR. Clones were sequenced by immunoSEQ multiplex PCR, and TCRdb holds only the in-frame ones, with some missing. Of roughly 250,000 clones listed, just over 70% are singletons. The specimen was PBMCs. The receptors were sampled from a female donor in good health and CMV-seronegative.

This clone was seen more than once but under ten times. This chain links TRBV7-2 with TRBJ2-2; 10 positions match TRBD2. V lost 2 bases to trimming and J lost 5 bases; unmatched junction nucleotides: 8. This CDR3 is 17 amino acids long. Germline V gene data show CDR1 as SGHTA and CDR2 as FQGNSA. CDR3 nucleotides: TGTGCCAGCAGCTTACCACTAGCGGGGATCGGAACCGGGGAGCTGTTTTTT. Its protein is CASSLPLAGIGTGELFF.

A remark on this clone: Within the sample, other DNA sequences also encode this same CDR3. The CDR3 region has the DNA TGTGCCAGCAGCCTAAAAGGGCTAGCGGGAGCTTACGAGCAGTACTTC. Its protein product is CASSLKGLAGAYEQYF. This chain connects TRBV9 to TRBJ2-7; 10 positions match TRBD2. CDR1 SGDLS and CDR2 YYNGEE come from the germline V gene. The CDR3 extends over 16 amino acids. V shed 4 bases and J 4 bases; nucleotides not matched to a gene: 11.

For this clone: The CDR3 end shows no conserved phenylalanine or tryptophan, and so a read error is likely. The rearrangement joins TRBV5-4 to TRBJ2-7; TRBD2 is a possible D gene (5 bases). Looked up from germline, CDR1 is SGHNT and CDR2 is YYREEE (reference sequence). Trimming removed 3 bases at V and 3 bases at J, with 7 bases between. This CDR3 has 12 residues. CDR3 sequence reads: CASSSGLYEQYL. CDR3 DNA: TGTGCCAGCAGCTCCGGACTCTACGAGCAGTACCTC.

J is TRBJ2-5 and V is TRBV11-3; TRBD2 matches 10 bases. The DNA end lines up better with TRBJ2-7; the J call may be wrong. Germline lookup yields CDR1 SGHNT and CDR2 YENEEA. This CDR3 spans 15 amino acids. DNA of the CDR3: TGTGCCAGCAGCCCCTTACTAGCGGGGTTATACGAGCAGTACTTC. It codes for CASSPLLAGLYEQYF.

Of note for this clone: One junction end disagrees with the germline gene, perhaps due to a read error. This chain connects TRBV6-6 to TRBJ1-2; D is perhaps TRBD1 (5 bases). Germline V gene lookup returns CDR1 MNHNY and CDR2 SVGAGI (reference sequence). This CDR3 spans 10 amino acids. The CDR3 protein is CASSGTTYSF. The CDR3 DNA reads TGTGCCAGCAGCGGGACTACTTATTCCTTC.

This clone was counted only a few times. This chain links TRBV18 with TRBJ1-1; D not certain. The CDR3 extends over 16 amino acids. CDR1 is KGHSH, CDR2 LQKENI, per germline. Trimming took off 1 base at V and 4 bases at J, with 16 bases between the two ends. CDR3 in amino acids: CASSPHPPGSGTEAFF. DNA of the CDR3: TGTGCCAGCTCACCACACCCCCCCGGGTCCGGCACTGAAGCTTTCTTT.

CDR3 nucleotide sequence: TGTGCCAGCAGTGGCTCGGGCGAGCAGTACTTC. It yields the protein CASSGSGEQYF. V gene TRBV6-5 combines with J gene TRBJ2-7; no clear D gene. This CDR3 region has 11 residues. V was clipped by 5 bases and J by 6 bases, with 8 bases between them. In germline, CDR1 is MNHEY, CDR2 SVGAGI.

The V and J genes are TRBV7-7 and TRBJ2-5, with 10 nucleotides matching TRBD1. The CDR3 has 18 residues. Germline values: CDR1 SSHAT, CDR2 FNYEAQ (reference sequence). V lost 1 base, J lost 1 base, and 9 bases stayed unmatched. CDR3 sequence: CASSLGYDRDRGQETQYF. CDR3 in DNA: TGTGCCAGCAGCTTAGGGTATGATCGGGACAGGGGCCAAGAGACCCAGTACTTC.

This chain links TRBV9 with TRBJ2-7, with a weak D call TRBD1 (6 bases). CDR1 is SGDLS, CDR2 YYNGEE, per germline. The CDR3 is made up of 15 amino acids. V dropped 3 bases and J dropped 3 bases, with 16 bases sitting between them. The chain's CDR3 is CASSAGAGVVYEQYF. CDR3 bases: TGTGCCAGCAGCGCAGGGGCGGGTGTCGTCTACGAGCAGTACTTC. Full variable domain (rest looked up from reference TRBV9 and TRBJ2-7): DSGVTQTPKHLITATGQRVTLRCSPRSGDLSVYWYQQSLDQGLQFLIQYYNGEERAKGNILERFSAQQFPDLHSELNLSSLELGDSALYFCASSAGAGVVYEQYFGPGTRLTVT.

The V and J genes are TRBV27 and TRBJ2-7, with TRBD1 matching 7 bases. V trimming: 2 bases; J trimming: 1 base; junction bases outside the gene matches: 11. Germline CDR1 reads MNHEY; CDR2 reads SMNVEV (reference sequence). The CDR3 spans 17 residues. The CDR3: CASSLLSTGVGSYEQYF. The CDR3, as DNA: TGTGCCAGCAGTTTACTCTCCACAGGGGTGGGTTCCTACGAGCAGTACTTC.

The chain joins TRBV5-6 to TRBJ2-5; 14 positions agree with TRBD2. In germline, CDR1 is SGHDT, CDR2 YYEEEE. After removal of 6 bases from V and 2 bases from J, the junction contained 9 bases not matched to a gene. This CDR3 spans 17 amino acids. This chain's CDR3 is CASTEGTSGRRQETQYF. In DNA, the CDR3 is TGTGCCAGCACCGAAGGGACTAGCGGGAGACGTCAAGAGACCCAGTACTTC.

Note on this clone: Other DNA sequences in this sample translate to the same CDR3. The J gene is TRBJ2-7, the V gene TRBV7-9; D may be TRBD1 or TRBD2 (6 bases each). Germline loops: CDR1 SEHNR, CDR2 FQNEAQ (reference sequence). This CDR3 contains 13 residues. Trimming removed 5 bases from V and 2 bases from J, with 10 bases in between. The CDR3 DNA is TGTGCCAGCAGCCTAGGGGGGCCCTACGAGCAGTACTTC. As protein: CASSLGGPYEQYF.

The chain recombines TRBV15 with TRBJ2-7; TRBD2 might be the D (5 bases). Germline loops: CDR1 LNHNV, CDR2 YYDKDF (reference sequence). Trimming took 1 base from V and 3 from J, leaving 13 bases between them. This CDR3 spans 15 amino acids. The CDR3 here is CATSRAADRDYEQYF. CDR3 sequence (DNA): TGTGCCACCAGCAGAGCGGCGGATCGGGACTACGAGCAGTACTTC.

V usage is TRBV7-9 and J usage is TRBJ1-3; possibly TRBD1 for D (6 bases). The germline V and J ends were trimmed by 1 base and 4 bases, with 11 bases remaining between them. This CDR3 region has 15 residues. Germline CDR1 is SEHNR and CDR2 is FQNEAQ (reference sequence). The CDR3 region is CASSLGRGVGNTIYF. Here the CDR3 DNA reads TGTGCCAGCAGCTTAGGCAGGGGAGTAGGAAACACCATATATTTT.

This clone turned up a few times. The J gene is TRBJ2-7, the V gene TRBV5-1; possibly TRBD1 for D (6 bases). The CDR3 consists of 14 residues. The V gene lost 2 bases and the J gene lost 5 bases, with 14 bases spanning the gap. In germline, CDR1 is SGHRS, CDR2 YFSETQ. The CDR3 sequence is CASSLAQGFDEQYF. CDR3 nucleotides: TGCGCCAGCAGCTTAGCACAGGGTTTCGACGAGCAGTACTTC.

The rearrangement uses TRBV19 and TRBJ2-1, with 7 bases lining up with TRBD2. CDR1 is LNHDA and CDR2 is SQIVND in the germline V gene (reference sequence). This CDR3 is 18 amino acids long. Unmatched junction bases numbered 9, after V lost 1 base and J lost 0 bases. The CDR3: CASSIAGGRESSYNEQFF. CDR3 bases: TGTGCCAGTAGTATAGCGGGGGGTCGGGAGAGCTCCTACAATGAGCAGTTCTTC.

This clone has more than one count but fewer than ten. The V call is TRBV28, the J call TRBJ2-2, with TRBD1 identical over 8 bases. The V gene end was trimmed by 8 bases and the J gene end by 5 bases; junction bases not matched to a gene: 10. CDR1 and CDR2 from the germline V gene are MDHEN and SYDVKM. This CDR3 is 15 amino acids long. CDR3 nucleotides: TGTGCCAGCGGCTTGACAGGGGTTGAGACCGGGGAGCTGTTTTTT. Amino acids: CASGLTGVETGELFF.